Listed here are 23 T cell receptor beta chains from one sample, sequenced in a study of cytotoxic CD8 clonotypes in ibrutinib-treated CLL. The repertoire was sequenced with immunoSEQ multiplex PCR; TCRdb's copy has only in-frame clones and lacks some. Among a few hundred thousand clones listed, 80% were seen once. The starting material was PBMCs, obtained before ibrutinib treatment. The receptors here all came from a human donor with chronic lymphocytic leukemia.

V gene TRBV5-4 combines with J gene TRBJ2-1; no firm D call. The CDR3 runs 14 residues. The V end was cut by 4 bases, the J end by 7 bases, with 15 bases between. The V gene's germline CDR1 is SGHNT and CDR2 YYREEE (reference sequence). CDR3 protein: CASSPEPDGNEQFF. In nucleotides, the CDR3 is TGTGCCAGCAGCCCGGAGCCGGATGGAAATGAGCAGTTCTTC.

The chain couples TRBV5-4 to TRBJ2-1, with TRBD2 matching over 12 bases. Germline lookup yields CDR1 SGHNT and CDR2 YYREEE (reference sequence). The CDR3 sequence is 17 residues long. The junction had 1 base not matched to a gene; V was cut back by 0 bases and J by 0 bases. The CDR3 DNA reads TGTGCCAGCAGCTTGGGACTAGCGGGAGACTCCTACAATGAGCAGTTCTTC. Translation gives CASSLGLAGDSYNEQFF.

The chain uses TRBV15 and TRBJ2-7, with 12 nucleotides matching TRBD2. The CDR3 totals 17 residues. V trimming: 1 base; J trimming: 0 bases; junction bases outside the gene matches: 4. Germline V gene sequence: CDR1 LNHNV, CDR2 YYDKDF (reference sequence). The CDR3 loop is CATSRGLAGAISYEQYF. The CDR3 nucleotides are TGTGCCACCAGCAGAGGACTAGCGGGAGCAATCTCCTACGAGCAGTACTTC.

The chain combines TRBV19 with TRBJ1-5, with D unresolved. Trimming removed 3 bases from V and 7 bases from J, with 19 bases in between. CDR1 LNHDA and CDR2 SQIVND come from the germline V gene (reference sequence). The CDR3 is made up of 16 amino acids. The CDR3 bases are TGTGCCAGTAGTATCGGCAGACCACTCCTTCACCAGCCCCAGCATTTT. Translating it yields CASSIGRPLLHQPQHF.

The V and J genes are TRBV5-1 and TRBJ2-5; 8 nucleotides agree with TRBD2. The V gene end was trimmed by 4 bases and the J gene end by 1 base; junction bases not matched to a gene: 6. The CDR3 length is 15 residues. The germline V gene has CDR1 SGHRS and CDR2 YFSETQ. The CDR3 DNA is TGCGCCAGCAGCCCCACTAGCGGCCCCCAAGAGACCCAGTACTTC. Amino acid sequence: CASSPTSGPQETQYF.

The CDR3 nucleotides are TGTGCCAGCAGCTTACACAGGGTAACCGAGCAGTACTTC. Translated, it gives CASSLHRVTEQYF. The rearrangement joins TRBV11-2 to TRBJ2-7, with D tentatively TRBD1 (6 bases). Germline-derived CDR1 and CDR2 are SGHAT and FQNNGV. This CDR3 has 13 amino acids. The V gene lost 2 bases and the J gene lost 6 bases, with 11 bases spanning the gap.

The chain carries TRBV19 and TRBJ1-1, with D maybe TRBD1 (6 bases). Germline loops: CDR1 LNHDA, CDR2 SQIVND (reference sequence). The length of the CDR3 is 17 residues. V was pared by 3 bases and J by 2 bases, with 19 bases between. This chain's CDR3 is CASSIRGPGADNTEAFF. The DNA for the CDR3 is TGTGCCAGTAGTATTAGGGGCCCAGGGGCCGATAACACTGAAGCTTTCTTT. The entire variable domain, with the rest obtained from reference TRBV19 and TRBJ1-1, is as follows: DGGITQSPKYLFRKEGQNVTLSCEQNLNHDAMYWYRQDPGQGLRLIYYSQIVNDFQKGDIAEGYSVSREKKESFPLTVTSAQKNPTAFYLCASSIRGPGADNTEAFFGQGTRLTVV.

The genes are TRBV7-2 and TRBJ2-7, with a possible D match to TRBD1 (6 bases). Germline V gene sequence: CDR1 SGHTA, CDR2 FQGNSA. Deletions cut 5 bases from V and 3 bases from J, with 14 bases between. The CDR3 consists of 14 residues. The CDR3 is CASSPYGQLYEQYF. The CDR3 nucleotides are TGTGCCAGCAGCCCTTATGGACAGCTCTACGAGCAGTACTTC.

This rearrangement joins TRBV11-2 to TRBJ1-4; D not certain. CDR1 and CDR2 from the germline V gene are SGHAT and FQNNGV. This CDR3 comprises 15 residues. V shed 4 bases and J shed 0 bases, with 9 bases lying between them. DNA for the CDR3: TGTGCCAGCAGCTGGGGAGTTGCAACTAATGAAAAACTGTTTTTT. Encoded protein: CASSWGVATNEKLFF.

This rearrangement joins TRBV27 to TRBJ1-4; TRBD1 is a possible D gene (6 bases). V dropped 6 bases and J dropped 2 bases, with 13 bases sitting between them. CDR1 is MNHEY, CDR2 SMNVEV, per germline (reference sequence). There are 15 residues in the CDR3. The CDR3 DNA follows: TGTGCCAGCAGCCAGCGGGGGGCCACTAATGAAAAACTGTTTTTT. This gives the protein CASSQRGATNEKLFF. Variable domain in full (rest from reference TRBV27 and TRBJ1-4): EAQVTQNPRYLITVTGKKLTVTCSQNMNHEYMSWYRQDPGLGLRQIYYSMNVEVTDKGDVPEGYKVSRKEKRNFPLILESPSPNQTSLYFCASSQRGATNEKLFFGSGTQLSVL.

The count of this clone is one. The chain is built from TRBV6-6 and TRBJ2-3; D not certain. Germline CDR1 MNHNY, CDR2 SVGAGI (reference sequence). The V gene lost 7 bases and the J gene lost 0 bases, with 17 bases spanning the gap. The CDR3 has 16 amino acids. The CDR3 coding sequence is TGTGCCAGCAAGTTAGGGTTGACGGTTAGCACAGATACGCAGTATTTT. It codes for CASKLGLTVSTDTQYF.

This clone was recorded once. Other nucleotide sequences in the sample specify the same CDR3. The gene calls are TRBV13 and TRBJ2-1, with D hard to call. Germline V gene data show CDR1 as PRHDT and CDR2 as FYEKMQ (reference sequence). V dropped 0 bases and J dropped 4 bases, with 10 bases sitting between them. The CDR3 is made up of 15 amino acids. CDR3 in amino acids: CASSLGAGGYNEQFF. The CDR3 region has the DNA TGTGCCAGCAGCTTAGGGGCCGGCGGTTACAATGAGCAGTTCTTC.

The V call is TRBV4-1, the J call TRBJ2-3; 7 positions agree with TRBD2. V lost 0 bases and J lost 1; bases outside the gene matches: 1. This CDR3 spans 15 amino acids. Germline-derived CDR1 and CDR2 are MGHRA and YSYEKL. As DNA, the CDR3 is TGCGCCAGCAGCCAAGATGCGGGGGGCACAGATACGCAGTATTTT. Its translation is CASSQDAGGTDTQYF.

The V and J genes are TRBV14 and TRBJ2-7, with 13 bases lining up with TRBD2. V lost 1 base and J lost 6; bases outside the gene matches: 3. The V gene's germline CDR1 is SGHDN and CDR2 FVKESK. The length of the CDR3 is 15 residues. Here the CDR3 DNA reads TGTGCCAGCAGCCAAGTAGGACTAGCGGGAGTCGAGCAGTACTTC. As protein: CASSQVGLAGVEQYF.

The rearrangement links TRBV4-1 to TRBJ2-1; the match to TRBD2 covers 10 bases. The germline V gene encodes CDR1 MGHRA and CDR2 YSYEKL. This CDR3 region has 18 residues. The trim removed 5 bases at V and 2 bases at J, leaving 12 bases unmatched. The chain's CDR3 is CASSTGGAGGRPYNEQFF. The CDR3 DNA follows: TGCGCCAGCAGCACAGGGGGAGCGGGAGGGCGCCCCTACAATGAGCAGTTCTTC.

This clone was detected once. V gene TRBV4-3 combines with J gene TRBJ2-2; TRBD1 aligns across 9 bases. Unmatched junction bases numbered 5, after V lost 0 bases and J lost 3 bases. This CDR3 contains 17 residues. Germline V CDR1 and CDR2: LGHNA, YSLEER. The CDR3 is CASSQDRWTGDTGELFF. CDR3 coding DNA: TGCGCCAGCAGCCAAGATCGGTGGACAGGGGACACCGGGGAGCTGTTTTTT.

This clone has a single count. This chain links TRBV19 with TRBJ1-5; D is perhaps TRBD1 (5 bases). Trimming shortened V by 5 bases and J by 6 bases, and 11 bases separated the two germline ends. Germline CDR1 and CDR2: LNHDA and SQIVND (reference sequence). This CDR3 is 13 amino acids long. The CDR3 sequence: CASSGGVAQPQHF. The CDR3 bases are TGTGCCAGTAGTGGAGGGGTGGCTCAGCCCCAGCATTTT.

The V gene is TRBV11-2, the J gene TRBJ2-5; weak D call: TRBD1 (6 bases). V was trimmed by 5 bases and J by 5 bases, leaving 15 bases between them. CDR1 and CDR2 (germline): SGHAT, FQNNGV. The CDR3 sequence is 14 residues long. CDR3 nucleotides: TGTGCCAGCAGCCCGCAGGGGTTGGGGGAGACCCAGTACTTC. Translating gives CASSPQGLGETQYF.

A few counts support this clone. The CDR3 is CASSVAGLVYNEQFF. The CDR3 DNA is TGTGCCAGCAGCGTAGCAGGACTAGTCTACAATGAGCAGTTCTTC. This chain uses TRBV9 with TRBJ2-1; the match to TRBD2 covers 7 bases. Germline values: CDR1 SGDLS, CDR2 YYNGEE. V trimming: 0 bases; J trimming: 3 bases; junction bases outside the gene matches: 3. The CDR3 length is 15 residues.

As to this clone: Other DNA sequences in the same sample also yield this CDR3. J is TRBJ1-1 and V is TRBV9; D is ambiguous. Germline V CDR1 and CDR2: SGDLS, YYNGEE. Trimming pared 0 bases from V and 1 base from J, leaving 4 bases between. This CDR3 contains 13 residues. The CDR3 DNA sequence: TGTGCCAGCAGCGTAGCAGGGAACACTGAAGCTTTCTTT. Translation gives CASSVAGNTEAFF.

The chain recombines TRBV30 with TRBJ2-1; D may be TRBD2 (6 bases). V was shortened by 3 bases and J by 0 bases, with 21 bases between the two germline ends. CDR3 length: 18 amino acids. From germline, CDR1 is GTSNPN and CDR2 SVGIG (reference sequence). CDR3 in amino acids: CAWRSTRAGISSYNEQFF. In nucleotides, the CDR3 is TGTGCCTGGAGATCCACCCGGGCGGGGATTAGCTCCTACAATGAGCAGTTCTTC.

J is TRBJ2-7 and V is TRBV9; D uncertain. Germline CDR1 is SGDLS and CDR2 is YYNGEE. Trimming cost V 0 bases and J 0 bases, with 13 bases left between them. The CDR3 loop spans 16 amino acids. For the CDR3, the DNA is TGTGCCAGCAGCGTAGAGGTTGGTGGATCCTCCTACGAGCAGTACTTC. It specifies CASSVEVGGSSYEQYF.

This clone appeared once. The chain carries TRBV6-1 and TRBJ2-1; D possibly corresponds to TRBD1 (6 bases). Trimming cost V 1 base and J 8 bases, with 15 bases left between them. The CDR3 runs to 15 residues. Germline V CDR1 and CDR2: MNHNS, SASEGT. The CDR3 region has the DNA TGTGCCAGCAGTGAAGAGCCCAGGGGTTTCCATGAGCAGTTCTTC. Translated, it gives CASSEEPRGFHEQFF.